The clone carrying this TCR beta chain has just one count. What it binds is unknown. The CDR3 runs to 15 residues. V was clipped by 4 bases and J by 5 bases; unmatched bases: 5. Looked up from germline, CDR1 is SGHRS and CDR2 is YFSETQ. These data are taken from a study of PD-L1 blockade in urothelial cancer. General study findings and limits: It was durable-benefit patients whose tumor-associated blood clones expanded more at 3 weeks.

Profiled with immunoSEQ multiplex PCR; TCRdb holds only in-frame clones, not every one. Seen here are about 17,000 clones, 89% observed once, and the top ten hold approximately 12%. Regarding time point: pretreatment peripheral blood. The sequence derives from a man in his 70s with urothelial cancer. The source was PBMCs, collected around atezolizumab (anti-PD-L1) treatment. The rearrangement uses TRBV5-1 and TRBJ2-5; 13 bases align to TRBD2. The CDR3 loop reads CASSRGTSGEETQYF. In DNA, the CDR3 is TGCGCCAGCAGCCGAGGGACTAGCGGGGAGGAGACCCAGTACTTC.